A selection of T cell receptor beta chains follows, all from one sample in a study of siplizumab effects on memory and regulatory T cells. This table comes from immunoSEQ multiplex PCR, and its TCRdb copy is limited to in-frame clones, with some not included. The sample includes about 56,000 clones, about 98% seen only once; the top ten take roughly 1.1%. Sample: naive CD8+ T cells sorted from blood. The receptors here all came from a human donor in good health. Both conserved end residues are trimmed from each CDR3. Fields, in order: J gene, V gene, clone size, CDR3 protein. The size of a clone is reported for some rows only, either as once, few or many, or as a class for expanded clones.

J: TRBJ2-1
V: TRBV6-5
size: .
CDR3: ASSGAAGVDEQF

J: TRBJ2-2
V: TRBV9
size: .
CDR3: ASNPGLAGRNTGELF

J: TRBJ2-2
V: TRBV28
size: .
CDR3: ASSSGQGTGGELF

J: TRBJ2-5
V: TRBV7-7
size: .
CDR3: ASSLAGQGARETQY

J: TRBJ2-1
V: TRBV4-1
size: few
CDR3: ASSHLLGDNEQF

J: TRBJ2-1
V: TRBV6-1
size: .
CDR3: ASSALGGNNEQF

J: TRBJ2-2
V: TRBV9
size: .
CDR3: ASSVGGSGELF

J: TRBJ1-1
V: TRBV29-1
size: once
CDR3: SVEDRRAEAF

J: TRBJ2-3
V: TRBV7-9
size: .
CDR3: ASSLVILPDTQY

J: TRBJ2-5
V: TRBV10-3
size: .
CDR3: AISDGDRGQETQY

J: TRBJ2-2
V: TRBV6-5
size: .
CDR3: ASSAGQPSTGELF

J: TRBJ2-2
V: TRBV13
size: .
CDR3: ASSLGPGELF

J: TRBJ1-3
V: TRBV9
size: once
CDR3: ASSSRQISGNTIY

J: TRBJ2-1
V: TRBV7-7
size: .
CDR3: ASSPGGTANNEQF

J: TRBJ1-2
V: TRBV2
size: .
CDR3: ASSEWDRGQHGYT

J: TRBJ2-2
V: TRBV5-1
size: .
CDR3: ASSLDGAGELF

J: TRBJ2-2
V: TRBV7-3
size: .
CDR3: ASSSGGGGTGELF

J: TRBJ2-3
V: TRBV27
size: .
CDR3: ASSLSPSTTDTQY

J: TRBJ2-7
V: TRBV6-5
size: .
CDR3: ASSTPGTGGEQY

J: TRBJ1-1
V: TRBV29-1
size: .
CDR3: SVDRDTEAF

J: TRBJ2-7
V: TRBV2
size: .
CDR3: ASSEAGGRYEQY

J: TRBJ2-5
V: TRBV28
size: .
CDR3: ASRYRGGTQY